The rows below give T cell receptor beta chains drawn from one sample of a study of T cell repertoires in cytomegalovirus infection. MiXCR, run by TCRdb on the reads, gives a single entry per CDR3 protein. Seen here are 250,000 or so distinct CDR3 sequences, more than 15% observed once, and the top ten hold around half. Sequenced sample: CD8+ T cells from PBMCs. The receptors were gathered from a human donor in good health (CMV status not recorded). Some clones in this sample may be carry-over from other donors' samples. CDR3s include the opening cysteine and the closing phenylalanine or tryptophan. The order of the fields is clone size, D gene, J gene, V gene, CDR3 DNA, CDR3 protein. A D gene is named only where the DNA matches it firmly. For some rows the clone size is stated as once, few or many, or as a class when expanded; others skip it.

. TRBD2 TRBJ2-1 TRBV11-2 TGTGCCAGCAGCTACCGGGAGGGGGAGCAGTTCTTC CASSYREGEQFF
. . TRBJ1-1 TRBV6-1 TGTGCCAGCAGTGAGCGGGTGGGTCATTTCACTGAAGCTTTCTTT CASSERVGHFTEAFF
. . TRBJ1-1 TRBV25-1 TGTGCCAGCAGTGAAGGGTTGGTGAACACTGAAGCTTTCTTT CASSEGLVNTEAFF
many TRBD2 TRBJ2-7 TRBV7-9 TGTGCCAGCAGCGTGGGGGGGGGCGAGCAGTACTTC CASSVGGGEQYF
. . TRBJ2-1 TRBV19 TGTGCCGCGGCGGCCAGCTCCTACAATGAGCAGTTCTTC CAAAASSYNEQFF
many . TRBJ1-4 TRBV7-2 TGTGCCAGCAGCTTAGGTGCAGGGTTTAATGAAAAACTGTTTTTT CASSLGAGFNEKLFF
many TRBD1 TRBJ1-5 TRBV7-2 TGTGCCAGCAGCTTAATGGCCCAGGGGGCACGCCAGCCCCAGCATTTT CASSLMAQGARQPQHF
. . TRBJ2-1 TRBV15 TGTGCCACCGGTTACGGGAGCGGCTACAATGAGCAGTTCTTC CATGYGSGYNEQFF
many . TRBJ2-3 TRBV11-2 TGTGCCAGCAGCTTAGAAGGGCGCAGCACAGATACGCAGTATTTT CASSLEGRSTDTQYF
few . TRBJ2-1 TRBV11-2 TGTGCCAGCGGTGGTGGGGGTGAGCAGTTCTTC CASGGGGEQFF
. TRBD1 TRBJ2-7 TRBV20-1 TGCAGTGCCGCCGACAGGGGGGCCTACGAGCAGTACTTC CSAADRGAYEQYF
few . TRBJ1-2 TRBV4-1 TGCGCCAGCAGCCAGGTACAGGGTCTCGGCTACACCTTC CASSQVQGLGYTF
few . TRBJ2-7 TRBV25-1 TGTGCCAGCAGTGAATACGGGGGATCCGAGCAGTACTTC CASSEYGGSEQYF
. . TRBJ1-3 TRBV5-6 TGTGCCAGCAGCCTTCGATCCCCTATCTCTGGAAACACCATATATTTT CASSLRSPISGNTIYF
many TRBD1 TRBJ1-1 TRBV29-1 TGCAGCGTTGAGGGACAGGGAGAAGCTTTCTTT CSVEGQGEAFF
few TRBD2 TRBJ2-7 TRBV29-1 TGCAGCGTTCTAGCGGTTGACCCAGCCTACGAGCAGTACTTC CSVLAVDPAYEQYF
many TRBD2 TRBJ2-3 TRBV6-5 TGTGCCAGCAGCGTGGGACTAGCGGGGGGAACTCGCACAGATACGCAGTATTTT CASSVGLAGGTRTDTQYF
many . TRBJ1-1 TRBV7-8 TGTGCCAGCAGCTTAGTCGGACACAAAATAAACACTGAAGCTTTCTTT CASSLVGHKINTEAFF
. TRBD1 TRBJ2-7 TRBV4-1 TGCGCCAGCAGCCAAGTATACGGACAGGGGATCTACGAGCAGTACTTC CASSQVYGQGIYEQYF
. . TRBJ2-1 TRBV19 TGTGCCAGTAGTATAGACGGCAACAATGAGCAGTTCTTC CASSIDGNNEQFF
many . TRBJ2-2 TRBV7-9 TGTGCCAGCAGTCCGGGACGGGCCAACACCGGGGAGCTGTTTTTT CASSPGRANTGELFF
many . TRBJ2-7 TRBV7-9 TGTGCCAGCAGCTTAGGGGTCGAGCAGTACTTC CASSLGVEQYF
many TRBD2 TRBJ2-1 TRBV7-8 TGTGCCAGCAGCTTAATCGGGGGGGCGGGGAATGAGCAGTTCTTC CASSLIGGAGNEQFF
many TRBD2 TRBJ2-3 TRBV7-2 TGTGCCAGCAGCCCAAGCGGGGGGATAGATACGCAGTATTTT CASSPSGGIDTQYF
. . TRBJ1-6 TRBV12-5 TGTGCTAGTGGTTTGCCCCGGTTATTGACGTATAATTCACCCCTCCACTTT CASGLPRLLTYNSPLHF
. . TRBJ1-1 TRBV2 TGTGCCAGCCACAGGGAATTGAACACTGAAGCTTTCTTT CASHRELNTEAFF
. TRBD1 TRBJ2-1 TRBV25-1 TGTGCCAGCAGTGAATTGTACAGGGGACACAATGAGCAGTTCTTC CASSELYRGHNEQFF
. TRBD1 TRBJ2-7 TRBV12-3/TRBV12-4 TGTGCCAGCAGTTTACTGGGACAGGTCCACGAGCAGTACTTC CASSLLGQVHEQYF
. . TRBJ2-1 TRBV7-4 TGTGCCAGCAGCTTAGTAGGAGACTGGGAAAGCTCCTACAATGAGCAGTTCTTC CASSLVGDWESSYNEQFF
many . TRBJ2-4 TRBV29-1 TGCAGCGTCCAACTCGGGGGTACCAAAAACATTCAGTACTTC CSVQLGGTKNIQYF
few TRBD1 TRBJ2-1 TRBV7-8 TGTGCCAGCAGCTTACAAATAGTCCCGGGACAGGGGGCGGGCTCCTACAATGAGCAGTTCTTC CASSLQIVPGQGAGSYNEQFF
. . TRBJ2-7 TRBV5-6 TGTGCCAGCAGCTTCCGACAGGGACTACTCTCCTACGAGCAGTACTTC CASSFRQGLLSYEQYF
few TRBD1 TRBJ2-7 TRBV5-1 TGCGCCAGCAGCTCGGGACAGCATATCGAGCAGTACTTC CASSSGQHIEQYF
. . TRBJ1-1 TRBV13 TGTGCCAGCAGCTTTTTGGGAGGACAGTCGAACACTGAAGCTTTCTTT CASSFLGGQSNTEAFF
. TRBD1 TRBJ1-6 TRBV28 TGTGCCAGCAGACACGGGACAGGGCGGTCCTATAATTCACCCCTCCACTTT CASRHGTGRSYNSPLHF
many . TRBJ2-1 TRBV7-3 TGTGCCAGCGCCGTTGGGGGATTCAATGAGCAGTTCTTC CASAVGGFNEQFF
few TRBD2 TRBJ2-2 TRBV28 TGTGCCAGCCTAACTCTAGCGGGGGGTCCGAACACCGGGGAGCTGTTTTTT CASLTLAGGPNTGELFF
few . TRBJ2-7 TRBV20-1 TGCAGTGCTGGTTCTCTCGGGGGCTACGAGCAGTACTTC CSAGSLGGYEQYF
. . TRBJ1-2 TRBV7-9 TGTGCCAGCAGCTTAGGGGGAACCTATGGCTACACCTTC CASSLGGTYGYTF
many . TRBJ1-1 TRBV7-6 TGTGCCAGCAGCTTAGGTCCCGGAAACACTGAAGCTTTCTTT CASSLGPGNTEAFF
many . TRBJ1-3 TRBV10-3 TGTGCCATCAGTGAATTTCCACGGATCTCTGGAAACACCATATATTTT CAISEFPRISGNTIYF
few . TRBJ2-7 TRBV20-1 TGCAGTGCTAGAGATGAGGGGGGAACCTACGAGCAGTACTTC CSARDEGGTYEQYF
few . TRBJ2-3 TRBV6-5 TGTGCCAGCAGTTACTCCATTAACGACGCAGATACGCAGTATTTT CASSYSINDADTQYF
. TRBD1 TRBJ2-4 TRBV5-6 TGTGCCAGCAGCTCGTTTGACAGGGACCCGAAAAACATTCAGTACTTC CASSSFDRDPKNIQYF
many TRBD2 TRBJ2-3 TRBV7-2 TGTGCCAGCAGCATTCTAGCGGGGGGAGAGACAGATACGCAGTATTTT CASSILAGGETDTQYF
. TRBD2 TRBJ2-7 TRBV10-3 TGTGCCATCAGTGAGACCCCCGGGGGGTTCGAGCAGTACTTC CAISETPGGFEQYF
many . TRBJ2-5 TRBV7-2 TGTGCCAGCAGCCCATGGGGAAGAGAGACCCAGTACTTC CASSPWGRETQYF
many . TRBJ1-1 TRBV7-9 TGTGCCAGCAGCTCATCACTGGGCACTGAAGCTTTCTTT CASSSSLGTEAFF
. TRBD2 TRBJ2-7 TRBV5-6 TGTGCCAGCAGCTTGGAGGGCCGCGGGGGGAGCTCCTACGAGCAGTACTTC CASSLEGRGGSSYEQYF
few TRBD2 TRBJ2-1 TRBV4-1 TGCGCCAGCAGCCAAGGCGCAACTAGCGGGGGAATGAATGAGCAGTTCTTC CASSQGATSGGMNEQFF
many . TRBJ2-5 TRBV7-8 TGTGCCAGCAGCTTCCCGGAGGGACAAGAGACCCAGTACTTC CASSFPEGQETQYF
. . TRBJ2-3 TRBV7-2 TGTGCCTGCAGCTTAGTCGCGGATACGCAGTATTTT CACSLVADTQYF
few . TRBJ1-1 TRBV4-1 TGCGCCAGCAGCCAAGTCGCAGGGGCGAGGACTGAAGCTTTCTTT CASSQVAGARTEAFF